The 12 T cell receptor beta chains below all came from one sample that was sequenced in a study of PD-1 blockade in mismatch repair-deficient tumors. TCRdb's table, derived via immunoSEQ multiplex PCR, lists solely in-frame clones and lacks some. The data contain approximately 50,000 clones, around four fifths of them seen just once; the ten biggest clones take up about 3.1%. The input for sequencing was peripheral blood, taken 4 weeks after starting pembrolizumab. The receptor source for this set is an adult with mismatch repair-deficient cancer.

The chain recombines TRBV10-1 with TRBJ1-3; D remains ambiguous. CDR3 length: 15 amino acids. Trimming shortened V by 7 bases and J by 0 bases, and 13 bases separated the two germline ends. Germline V gene data show CDR1 as WNHNN and CDR2 as SYGVQD (reference sequence). CDR3 amino acids: CASKHRRGSGNTIYF. CDR3 sequence (DNA): TGCGCCAGCAAGCATCGACGGGGCTCTGGAAACACCATATATTTT.

The chain has TRBV5-1 and TRBJ2-7; 9 bases are a match to TRBD1. Trimming cost V 5 bases and J 3 bases; bases outside gene matches: 6. From germline, CDR1 is SGHRS and CDR2 YFSETQ. The CDR3 is 14 amino acids. This CDR3 reads CASSSGDRDYEQYF. CDR3 coding DNA: TGCGCCAGCAGTTCGGGGGACAGGGACTACGAGCAGTACTTC.

This chain connects TRBV5-6 to TRBJ1-1; D gene uncertain. Trimming shortened V by 4 bases and J by 5 bases, and 18 bases separated the two germline ends. The CDR3 has 15 residues. Germline lookup yields CDR1 SGHDT and CDR2 YYEEEE. CDR3 coding DNA: TGTGCCAGCAGCCACCTGTCGAGGCAAGGGACTGAAGCTTTCTTT. This gives the protein CASSHLSRQGTEAFF.

The chain is built from TRBV29-1 and TRBJ1-2; perhaps TRBD1 as D (6 bases). This CDR3 is built from 12 residues. The V gene's germline CDR1 is SQVTM and CDR2 ANQGSEA. V dropped 3 bases and J dropped 3 bases, with 8 bases sitting between them. CDR3 amino acids: CSVEDSYYGYTF. The CDR3 DNA follows: TGCAGCGTTGAGGACAGCTACTATGGCTACACCTTC.

The chain recombines TRBV5-4 with TRBJ1-2; 8 nucleotides align to TRBD1. Trimming cost V 1 base and J 7 bases; bases outside gene matches: 15. CDR1 and CDR2 from the germline V gene are SGHNT and YYREEE (reference sequence). The CDR3 contains 17 residues. CDR3 in amino acids: CASSLKGQALLGRGYTF. The CDR3 bases are TGTGCCAGCAGCTTGAAGGGACAGGCCCTTCTAGGGCGTGGCTACACCTTC.

The chain couples TRBV6-1 to TRBJ2-5, with a weak D call TRBD1 (5 bases). The V end lost 8 bases, the J end lost 5 bases, and 12 bases lay between the germline ends. The CDR3 has 12 amino acids. Germline V CDR1 and CDR2: MNHNS, SASEGT. The CDR3 region has the DNA TGTGCCAGCCAGGGTTGGTGGGAGACCCAGTACTTC. Protein sequence: CASQGWWETQYF.

CDR3 amino acids: CASSKDRDTEAFF. The CDR3 coding sequence is TGTGCCAGCAGCAAGGACAGGGACACTGAAGCTTTCTTT. The V gene is TRBV7-9, the J gene TRBJ1-1; 8 bases are shared with TRBD1. V lost 5 bases to trimming and J lost 3 bases; unmatched junction nucleotides: 2. Germline V gene sequence: CDR1 SEHNR, CDR2 FQNEAQ (reference sequence). The CDR3 runs 13 residues. Using reference TRBV7-9 and TRBJ1-1 for the parts outside the CDR3, the full variable domain is DTGVSQNPRHKITKRGQNVTFRCDPISEHNRLYWYRQTLGQGPEFLTYFQNEAQLEKSRLLSDRFSAERPKGSFSTLEIQRTEQGDSAMYLCASSKDRDTEAFFGQGTRLTVV.

The J gene is TRBJ1-5, the V gene TRBV19; D call uncertain. The V and J ends lost 0 bases and 2 bases respectively, with 11 bases between them. The CDR3 has 16 residues. CDR1 LNHDA and CDR2 SQIVND come from the germline V gene (reference sequence). The CDR3, as DNA: TGTGCCAGTAGTATAGATCCCGGGGTTCGCAATCAGCCCCAGCATTTT. Translated, it gives CASSIDPGVRNQPQHF.

This clone was detected only a few times. This chain uses TRBV27 with TRBJ1-4; 7 bases map to TRBD1. Germline trimming cut 8 bases from V and 10 bases from J; bases unmatched to any gene: 10. The CDR3 contains 13 residues. In germline, CDR1 is MNHEY, CDR2 SMNVEV (reference sequence). CDR3 region: CASSGTDVGKLFF. In DNA form, the CDR3 reads TGTGCCAGCTCCGGGACAGACGTTGGAAAACTGTTTTTT.

The chain combines TRBV28 with TRBJ2-1, with D possibly being TRBD1 (6 bases). The CDR3 covers 15 residues. Germline values: CDR1 MDHEN, CDR2 SYDVKM. The germline V and J ends were trimmed by 4 bases and 7 bases, with 17 bases remaining between them. CDR3 in amino acids: CASSSPTRGRNEQFF. CDR3 DNA sequence: TGTGCCAGCAGTTCCCCCACCAGGGGAAGGAATGAGCAGTTCTTC.

The chain carries TRBV14 and TRBJ2-2; 10 positions match TRBD1. The CDR3 loop spans 15 amino acids. Germline-derived CDR1 and CDR2 are SGHDN and FVKESK. The junction had 5 bases not matched to a gene; V was cut back by 5 bases and J by 5 bases. DNA of the CDR3: TGTGCCAGCAGCGGGACAGGGGTTTGGACCGGGGAGCTGTTTTTT. This sequence encodes CASSGTGVWTGELFF.

This chain links TRBV11-2 with TRBJ2-1; TRBD2 is a possible D gene (6 bases). Trimming pared 1 base from V and 5 bases from J, leaving 9 bases between. The germline CDR1 and CDR2 sequences are SGHAT and FQNNGV. The CDR3 has 14 amino acids. This chain's CDR3 is CASSLGVADNEQFF. The CDR3 DNA reads TGTGCCAGCAGCTTAGGGGTAGCGGACAATGAGCAGTTCTTC.